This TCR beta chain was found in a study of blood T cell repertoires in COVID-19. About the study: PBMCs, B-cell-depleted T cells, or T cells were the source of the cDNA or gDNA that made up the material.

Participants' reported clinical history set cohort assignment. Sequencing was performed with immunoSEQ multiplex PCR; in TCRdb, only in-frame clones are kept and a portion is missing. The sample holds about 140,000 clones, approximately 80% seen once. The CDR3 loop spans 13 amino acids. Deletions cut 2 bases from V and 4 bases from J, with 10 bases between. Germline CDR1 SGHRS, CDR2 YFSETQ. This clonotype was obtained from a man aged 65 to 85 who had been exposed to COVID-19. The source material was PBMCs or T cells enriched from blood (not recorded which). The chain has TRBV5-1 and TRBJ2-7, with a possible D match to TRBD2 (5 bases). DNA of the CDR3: TGCGCCAGCAGCTTAGGCCGGGAATACGAGCAGTACTTC. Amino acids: CASSLGREYEQYF.